Shown below are 20 T cell receptor beta chains from a single sample sequenced in a study of blood T cell repertoires in COVID-19. TCRdb's copy holds only in-frame clones and misses some; the assay was immunoSEQ multiplex PCR. The sample has just over 50,000 clones, roughly nine tenths seen once. Sequenced material: peripheral blood. These receptors were collected from a human donor with active COVID-19. The donor label of this sample is uncertain.

The count of this clone is one. This chain uses TRBV6-6 with TRBJ1-2; D perhaps matches TRBD1 (5 bases). Trimming stripped 6 bases from V and 7 bases from J, with 21 bases between. CDR3 length: 15 amino acids. Germline CDR1 MNHNY, CDR2 SVGAGI (reference sequence). DNA of the CDR3: TGTGCCAGCAGAGACGCTCGGGGCGGGGGTGGTGGCTACACCTTC. It yields the protein CASRDARGGGGGYTF.

The chain recombines TRBV7-2 with TRBJ1-1, with D unclear. Trimming removed 1 base from V and 4 bases from J, with 10 bases in between. From germline, CDR1 is SGHTA and CDR2 FQGNSA. The CDR3 runs 14 residues. This CDR3 is CASSLGPLVTEAFF. The CDR3 DNA reads as TGTGCCAGCAGCTTAGGGCCTTTGGTCACTGAAGCTTTCTTT.

The rearrangement uses TRBV11-1 and TRBJ2-5; 7 bases align to TRBD1. V lost 5 bases, J lost 2 bases, and 5 bases stayed unmatched. CDR3 length: 14 residues. The V gene's germline CDR1 is SGHAT and CDR2 FQDESV (reference sequence). CDR3 protein: CASSTDRVQETQYF. The CDR3 DNA reads TGTGCCAGCAGCACAGACAGGGTACAAGAGACCCAGTACTTC.

This clone was observed a single time. This rearrangement joins TRBV21-1 to TRBJ2-7; the tabulated D call, TRBD2, remains unverified against the DNA. TRBV21-1 is a recognized pseudogene. The CDR3 length is 17 residues. The CDR3 spells CASSKVSRGTYSYEQYF. The CDR3, as DNA: TGTGCCAGCAGCAAAGTTTCGCGGGGCACTTACTCCTACGAGCAGTACTTC.

The rearrangement joins TRBV4-2 to TRBJ1-2; tentatively, D is TRBD1 (5 bases). V dropped 5 bases and J dropped 0 bases, with 10 bases sitting between them. The CDR3 covers 14 residues. The germline V gene encodes CDR1 LGHNA and CDR2 YNFKEQ. The CDR3 nucleotides read TGTGCCAGCAGCTCGACGACAGCTAACTATGGCTACACCTTC. Protein sequence: CASSSTTANYGYTF.

The gene calls are TRBV19 and TRBJ2-7; D is perhaps TRBD2 (7 bases). This CDR3 has 15 residues. Trimming shortened V by 3 bases and J by 1 base, and 13 bases separated the two germline ends. CDR1 is LNHDA and CDR2 is SQIVND in the germline V gene (reference sequence). The CDR3 reads CASSIGGRNSYEQYF. As DNA, the CDR3 is TGTGCCAGTAGTATCGGGGGGCGGAATTCCTACGAGCAGTACTTC.

This clone showed up just once. The chain recombines TRBV4-1 with TRBJ2-4; tentatively, D is TRBD1 (6 bases). Trimming took off 0 bases at V and 0 bases at J, with 15 bases between the two ends. This CDR3 comprises 18 residues. Germline loops: CDR1 MGHRA, CDR2 YSYEKL. The CDR3 sequence is CASSQDPWDMRAKNIQYF. In DNA form, the CDR3 reads TGCGCCAGCAGCCAAGATCCGTGGGACATGAGAGCCAAAAACATTCAGTACTTC.

The chain recombines TRBV5-1 with TRBJ2-1; 9 nucleotides line up with TRBD1. Trimming at V came to 0 bases and at J to 6 bases, leaving 4 bases not matched to a gene. The CDR3 extends over 15 amino acids. CDR1 is SGHRS and CDR2 is YFSETQ in the germline V gene. The CDR3 here is CASSLAGTGTNEQFF. The CDR3, as DNA: TGCGCCAGCAGCTTGGCCGGGACAGGGACCAATGAGCAGTTCTTC.

The chain recombines TRBV21-1 with TRBJ1-1; TRBD1 is the table's D call and was not checked against the DNA. TRBV21-1 is a pseudogene segment. CDR3 length: 16 residues. CDR3 loop: CGVGRTGGVVNTEAFF. DNA of the CDR3: TGTGGAGTGGGTCGGACAGGGGGCGTTGTGAACACTGAAGCTTTCTTT.

The chain recombines TRBV29-1 with TRBJ2-1; 9 bases line up with TRBD2. This CDR3 is 16 amino acids long. Germline CDR1 is SQVTM and CDR2 is ANQGSEA. Trimming at V came to 6 bases and at J to 8 bases, leaving 17 bases not matched to a gene. CDR3 amino acids: CSVTGTSLGASDEQFF. As DNA, the CDR3 is TGCAGCGTCACCGGGACTAGCCTGGGGGCGAGCGATGAGCAGTTCTTC.

The V and J genes are TRBV3-1 (or the pseudogene TRBV3-2) and TRBJ2-2; TRBD1 matches 9 bases. The V gene end was trimmed by 7 bases and the J gene end by 2 bases; junction bases not matched to a gene: 2. Germline V gene sequence: CDR1 LGHDT, CDR2 YNNKEL (reference sequence). This CDR3 is 14 amino acids long. The CDR3: CASTDRGNTGELFF. As DNA, the CDR3 is TGTGCCAGCACGGACAGGGGAAACACCGGGGAGCTGTTTTTT.

This clone has just a few counts. The chain couples TRBV27 to TRBJ1-5; TRBD1 aligns across 7 bases. CDR1 and CDR2 (germline): MNHEY, SMNVEV (reference sequence). V was pared by 0 bases and J by 2 bases, with 4 bases of the junction left unmatched. This CDR3 contains 16 residues. For the CDR3, the DNA is TGTGCCAGCAGTTTATCGAGGGGGCTCGGCAATCAGCCCCAGCATTTT. Translated, it gives CASSLSRGLGNQPQHF.

This clone has a handful of counts. This chain links TRBV4-1 with TRBJ2-2; 7 nucleotides match TRBD1. The CDR3 spans 15 residues. Germline lookup yields CDR1 MGHRA and CDR2 YSYEKL. J was trimmed by 5 bases and V by 3 bases; bases with no gene match: 6. The chain's CDR3 is CASSHGTVYTGELFF. CDR3 nucleotide sequence: TGCGCCAGCAGCCACGGGACAGTATATACCGGGGAGCTGTTTTTT.

V usage is TRBV7-9 and J usage is TRBJ2-3, with D unresolved. This CDR3 has 12 residues. The V end lost 2 bases, the J end lost 7 bases, and 7 bases lay between the germline ends. Germline loops: CDR1 SEHNR, CDR2 FQNEAQ (reference sequence). Here the CDR3 reads CASSLSLNTQYF. The CDR3 bases are TGTGCCAGCAGCTTAAGCTTGAATACGCAGTATTTT.

The chain couples TRBV2 to TRBJ1-6, with TRBD1 as a possible D gene (5 bases). Trimming pared 8 bases from V and 7 bases from J, leaving 15 bases between. Germline loops: CDR1 SNHLY, CDR2 FYNNEI. This CDR3 has 14 residues. CDR3 in DNA: TGTGCCAGCTGGAGGGAAAAGGGGAATTCACCCCTCCACTTT. It yields the protein CASWREKGNSPLHF.

This sequence joins TRBV7-2 and TRBJ2-7; 7 bases are shared with TRBD1. The CDR3 sequence is 14 residues long. The trim removed 1 base at V and 2 bases at J, leaving 2 bases unmatched. The germline CDR1 and CDR2 sequences are SGHTA and FQGNSA. The CDR3 reads CASSLGQGAYEQYF. CDR3 coding DNA: TGTGCCAGCAGCTTAGGGCAGGGGGCCTACGAGCAGTACTTC.

The chain uses TRBV12-3 or TRBV12-4 and TRBJ2-7; D uncertain. Trimming took 6 bases from V and 7 from J, leaving 13 bases between them. The CDR3 contains 12 residues. For the CDR3, the DNA is TGTGCCAGCAGCCCTCCCGCGAGGGAGCAGTACTTC. Translated, it gives CASSPPAREQYF.

V gene TRBV7-2 combines with J gene TRBJ1-3; TRBD1 matches at 7 bases. V lost 3 bases, J lost 16 bases, and 12 bases stayed unmatched. The CDR3 consists of 13 residues. The germline gives CDR1 SGHTA, CDR2 FQGNSA. CDR3 in amino acids: CASSLAGGQASYF. CDR3 nucleotide sequence: TGTGCCAGCAGCTTGGCGGGAGGACAGGCTAGCTATTTT.

The chain has TRBV19 and TRBJ2-4; D is perhaps TRBD2 (5 bases). Germline CDR1 LNHDA, CDR2 SQIVND (reference sequence). Trimming removed 0 bases at V and 6 bases at J, with 9 bases between. This CDR3 comprises 14 residues. CDR3 amino acids: CASSIEGLRNIQYF. The DNA for the CDR3 is TGTGCCAGTAGTATAGAAGGACTGAGAAACATTCAGTACTTC. Together with reference TRBV19 and TRBJ2-4, the CDR3 gives the full variable domain: DGGITQSPKYLFRKEGQNVTLSCEQNLNHDAMYWYRQDPGQGLRLIYYSQIVNDFQKGDIAEGYSVSREKKESFPLTVTSAQKNPTAFYLCASSIEGLRNIQYFGAGTRLSVL.

The chain employs TRBV14 and TRBJ2-3; perhaps TRBD2 as D (5 bases). Germline V gene lookup returns CDR1 SGHDN and CDR2 FVKESK. The length of the CDR3 is 16 residues. V lost 3 bases, J lost 1 base, and 14 bases lay in between. The chain's CDR3 is CASSQRPSGRTDTQYF. CDR3 nucleotides: TGTGCCAGCAGCCAGCGACCCAGCGGACGCACAGATACGCAGTATTTT.